The 20 T cell receptor beta chains below come from one sample, sequenced in a study of cytomegalovirus exposure and HLA in healthy donors (TCRdb year 2017). The receptor library was made with the immunoSEQ multiplex PCR assay. TCRdb took over this immuneACCESS table, retaining in-frame rearrangements with V and J assigned. Such tables are incomplete; in checked studies, under half of the missing clones stem from an unresolved V gene, and the remainder is unexplained. This sample holds fewer than 200,000 clones; 70% to 90% were observed only once. Clones ranked in the top ten supply 2% to 2.5% of the sample. Sequencing was done on a sample of PBMCs. These receptors were taken from a woman aged 18-29 years in good health and CMV-seronegative.

The CDR3 region is CASSMTVWGYEQYF. DNA for the CDR3: TGTGCCAGTAGTATGACAGTTTGGGGCTACGAGCAGTACTTC. The gene calls are TRBV19 and TRBJ2-7; maybe TRBD1 (5 bases). The length of the CDR3 is 14 residues. The germline V gene encodes CDR1 LNHDA and CDR2 SQIVND (reference sequence). V was shortened by 3 bases and J by 3 bases, with 12 bases between the two germline ends.

The genes are TRBV4-1 and TRBJ2-5; 8 nucleotides agree with TRBD2. Germline assignment: CDR1 MGHRA and CDR2 YSYEKL. Trimming cost V 0 bases and J 0 bases; bases outside gene matches: 12. The CDR3 is 19 amino acids. The CDR3 DNA reads TGCGCCAGCAGCCAAGATTTTAAGCGGGGGCCCTTCTACCAAGAGACCCAGTACTTC. Translating it yields CASSQDFKRGPFYQETQYF.

This clone came up once. V usage is TRBV5-6 and J usage is TRBJ2-3; no clear D. This CDR3 spans 11 amino acids. V was clipped by 6 bases and J by 5 bases, with 7 bases between them. Per the germline V gene, CDR1 is SGHDT and CDR2 is YYEEEE. The CDR3 loop reads CASTLLDTQYF. CDR3 bases: TGTGCCAGCACCCTTCTAGATACGCAGTATTTT.

This clone appeared a single time. The V gene is TRBV11-3, the J gene TRBJ2-3; 9 positions agree with TRBD2. With V trimmed by 5 bases and J by 0 bases, 3 bases remained unmatched. The germline V gene has CDR1 SGHNT and CDR2 YENEEA. The CDR3 consists of 15 residues. For the CDR3, the DNA is TGTGCCAGCAGCCGAGGACTAGCGAGCACAGATACGCAGTATTTT. Translating it yields CASSRGLASTDTQYF. The full variable domain, rest sourced from reference TRBV11-3 and TRBJ2-3, is EAGVVQSPRYKIIEKKQPVAFWCNPISGHNTLYWYLQNLGQGPELLIRYENEEAVDDSQLPKDRFSAERLKGVDSTLKIQPAELGDSAVYLCASSRGLASTDTQYFGPGTRLTVL.

About this clone: The sample contains more than one DNA sequence encoding this CDR3. The chain combines TRBV29-1 with TRBJ1-2; D unclear. CDR1 and CDR2 from the germline V gene are SQVTM and ANQGSEA. The V end lost 4 bases, the J end lost 0 bases, and 3 bases lay between the germline ends. CDR3 size: 11 residues. In DNA form, the CDR3 reads TGCAGCGTTGCCGCTAACTATGGCTACACCTTC. Amino acids: CSVAANYGYTF. The variable domain in full, completed from reference TRBV29-1 and TRBJ1-2, reads SAVISQKPSRDICQRGTSLTIQCQVDSQVTMMFWYRQQPGQSLTLIATANQGSEATYESGFVIDKFPISRPNLTFSTLTVSNMSPEDSSIYLCSVAANYGYTFGSGTRLTVV.

The chain links TRBV7-2 to TRBJ1-2; 8 bases line up with TRBD1. The trim removed 5 bases at V and 4 bases at J, leaving 12 bases unmatched. The germline CDR1 and CDR2 sequences are SGHTA and FQGNSA. This CDR3 is 16 amino acids long. The CDR3 region is CASSATTGVASYGYTF. CDR3 DNA: TGTGCCAGCAGCGCGACGACAGGGGTTGCTAGCTATGGCTACACCTTC.

V is TRBV18 and J is TRBJ1-2, with D uncertain. The germline gives CDR1 KGHSH, CDR2 LQKENI. Trimming shortened V by 0 bases and J by 4 bases, and 12 bases separated the two germline ends. The CDR3 loop spans 15 amino acids. The CDR3 DNA reads as TGTGCCAGCTCACCACCGGTGGGTGCGGGCTATGGCTACACCTTC. Protein product: CASSPPVGAGYGYTF.

The CDR3 coding sequence is TGTGCCTGGTCCACCGGGACAGGGCTACGGGGGGACACTGAAGCTTTCTTT. Its protein is CAWSTGTGLRGDTEAFF. The chain carries TRBV30 and TRBJ1-1; TRBD1 matches 9 bases. Germline CDR1 reads GTSNPN; CDR2 reads SVGIG (reference sequence). The CDR3 covers 17 residues. J was trimmed by 3 bases and V by 5 bases; bases with no gene match: 16.

CDR3 DNA: TGCGCCAGCAGTGCCACTAGCGGGAAGAACACCGGGGAGCTGTTTTTT. Its translation is CASSATSGKNTGELFF. The chain uses TRBV10-1 and TRBJ2-2; 10 bases line up with TRBD2. Germline V lookup: CDR1 WNHNN, CDR2 SYGVQD (reference sequence). The CDR3 length is 16 residues. J lost 1 base, V lost 4 bases, and 3 bases had no gene match.

The chain is built from TRBV4-2 and TRBJ1-2; D call uncertain. Germline CDR1 is LGHNA and CDR2 is YNFKEQ. There are 18 residues in the CDR3. V was cut by 4 bases and J by 0 bases, with 21 bases left in between. This CDR3 reads CASSPNTREPLPNYGYTF. CDR3 bases: TGTGCCAGCAGCCCCAACACTCGGGAACCCCTACCTAACTATGGCTACACCTTC.

V and J are TRBV2 and TRBJ2-7, with a possible D match to TRBD1 (5 bases). V was trimmed by 5 bases and J by 0 bases, leaving 11 bases between them. The CDR3 has 14 amino acids. Per the germline V gene, CDR1 is SNHLY and CDR2 is FYNNEI. This CDR3 is CASSITGPSYEQYF. The DNA for the CDR3 is TGTGCCAGCAGTATAACAGGACCCTCCTACGAGCAGTACTTC. Full variable domain (missing parts from reference TRBV2 and TRBJ2-7): EPEVTQTPSHQVTQMGQEVILRCVPISNHLYFYWYRQILGQKVEFLVSFYNNEISEKSEIFDDQFSVERPDGSNFTLKIRSTKLEDSAMYFCASSITGPSYEQYFGPGTRLTVT.

This chain joins TRBV5-8 and TRBJ2-3, with TRBD1 as a possible D gene (6 bases). The CDR3 totals 13 residues. V was pared by 4 bases and J by 3 bases, with 9 bases between. Germline V lookup: CDR1 SGHTS, CDR2 YDEGEE. The CDR3 spells CASSHRVTDTQYF. The CDR3 nucleotides are TGTGCCAGCAGCCACAGGGTAACAGATACGCAGTATTTT.

The genes are TRBV18 and TRBJ1-5, with TRBD1 identical over 7 bases. Per germline, CDR1 KGHSH and CDR2 LQKENI. The V gene end was trimmed by 3 bases and the J gene end by 7 bases; junction bases not matched to a gene: 12. This CDR3 comprises 16 residues. The DNA for the CDR3 is TGTGCCAGCTCACCCACACAGGGGAAGGTAGGACAGCCCCAGCATTTT. Protein sequence: CASSPTQGKVGQPQHF.

The chain combines TRBV29-1 with TRBJ2-1, with 8 bases lining up with TRBD1. With V trimmed by 7 bases and J by 8 bases, 10 bases remained unmatched. Germline CDR1 and CDR2: SQVTM and ANQGSEA. The CDR3 is made up of 13 amino acids. CDR3 sequence (DNA): TGCAGCGCGCTTAAGACAGGGGTGGATGAGCAGTTCTTC. Residues: CSALKTGVDEQFF.

V and J are TRBV25-1 and TRBJ2-4; TRBD1 matches at 7 bases. The V gene end was trimmed by 1 base and the J gene end by 0 bases; junction bases not matched to a gene: 3. Germline assignment: CDR1 MGHDK and CDR2 SYGVNS. This CDR3 is 16 amino acids long. The CDR3 reads CASSELDRVAKNIQYF. CDR3 nucleotides: TGTGCCAGCAGTGAATTAGACAGGGTAGCCAAAAACATTCAGTACTTC.

This rearrangement joins TRBV19 to TRBJ1-1; the D gene is possibly TRBD1 (6 bases). V was cut by 5 bases and J by 11 bases, with 15 bases left in between. Germline loops: CDR1 LNHDA, CDR2 SQIVND (reference sequence). The CDR3 spans 12 residues. Here the CDR3 DNA reads TGTGCCAGTAGTGATGACAGGCCGGGGGCTTTCTTT. This encodes CASSDDRPGAFF.

The rearrangement joins TRBV6-4 to TRBJ2-3; D might be TRBD2 (5 bases). CDR3 length: 15 amino acids. Germline V gene data show CDR1 as MRHNA and CDR2 as SNTAGT. V dropped 3 bases and J dropped 2 bases, with 12 bases sitting between them. The CDR3 DNA reads as TGTGCCAGCAGTGAGGTGGGAGCGGACACAGATACGCAGTATTTT. This codes for CASSEVGADTDTQYF.

In this sample, this clone turned up a few times. V gene TRBV7-2 combines with J gene TRBJ2-1; a weak D match, TRBD2 (5 bases). The germline V gene has CDR1 SGHTA and CDR2 FQGNSA. The CDR3 length is 15 residues. The V end lost 7 bases, the J end lost 3 bases, and 16 bases lay between the germline ends. CDR3 loop: CASKPRGLGYNEQFF. CDR3 nucleotide sequence: TGTGCCAGCAAACCGAGAGGGCTCGGCTACAATGAGCAGTTCTTC.

This chain links TRBV6-1 with TRBJ2-5; a weak D match, TRBD2 (6 bases). Looked up from germline, CDR1 is MNHNS and CDR2 is SASEGT. The ends were cut back, 0 bases at V and 4 bases at J, with 15 bases in the middle. The CDR3 is 16 amino acids. This CDR3 reads CASSEARGGSGETQYF. The CDR3 nucleotides read TGTGCCAGCAGTGAAGCGCGGGGCGGGTCCGGAGAGACCCAGTACTTC.

The genes are TRBV11-2 and TRBJ2-2, with 7 bases aligning to TRBD1. The CDR3 has 15 residues. The V gene end was trimmed by 5 bases and the J gene end by 7 bases; junction bases not matched to a gene: 10. Germline CDR1 reads SGHAT; CDR2 reads FQNNGV. CDR3 nucleotide sequence: TGTGCCAGCAGCCGATATTCAGGGGGTGGCGGGGAGCTGTTTTTT. It specifies CASSRYSGGGGELFF.